This is a list of T cell receptor beta chains from one sample in a study of identical twins. In TCRdb, the 5' RACE reads were re-called with MiXCR into one record per CDR3 protein. This table holds about 530,000 distinct CDR3 sequences, about a fifth found once. The sample also formed part of further work on yellow fever vaccine responses in identical twins.

Sequenced: CD4+ T cells sorted from blood. The source is a woman aged 18-29 years in good health. The CDR3 runs from the conserved cysteine through the conserved F or W. Each record gives: CDR3 length, clone size, V gene, D gene, J gene, CDR3 protein, CDR3 DNA. A D gene is named only where the DNA matches it firmly. Part of the rows lack a size; the others show once, few, many or a class for expanded clones.

length: 15
size: NA
V: TRBV4-2
D: TRBD2
J: TRBJ2-5
CDR3: CASSPERGGWETQYF
DNA: TGTGCCAGCAGCCCAGAGCGGGGGGGCTGGGAGACCCAGTACTTC

length: 15
size: few
V: TRBV5-1
D: NA
J: TRBJ2-2
CDR3: CASSLEAELTGELFF
DNA: TGCGCCAGCAGCTTGGAAGCTGAGCTCACCGGGGAGCTGTTTTTT

length: 15
size: NA
V: TRBV12-3/TRBV12-4
D: TRBD2
J: TRBJ2-1
CDR3: CASSPRTSGRIEQFF
DNA: TGTGCCAGCAGTCCCCGGACTAGCGGGAGGATTGAGCAGTTCTTC

length: 11
size: few
V: TRBV12-3/TRBV12-4
D: NA
J: TRBJ1-1
CDR3: CARLHSPEAFF
DNA: TGTGCCAGATTACATAGCCCTGAAGCTTTCTTT

length: 13
size: few
V: TRBV7-9
D: NA
J: TRBJ2-1
CDR3: CASSIRDYNEQFF
DNA: TGTGCCAGCAGCATCCGGGACTACAATGAGCAGTTCTTC

length: 17
size: NA
V: TRBV3-1
D: TRBD2
J: TRBJ2-1
CDR3: CASSQVSLAGDYNEQFF
DNA: TGTGCCAGCAGCCAAGTGAGTCTAGCGGGGGACTACAATGAGCAGTTCTTC

length: 16
size: few
V: TRBV11-2
D: NA
J: TRBJ2-5
CDR3: CASSLGSGQPGETQYF
DNA: TGTGCCAGCAGCTTAGGTTCGGGGCAGCCCGGAGAGACCCAGTACTTC

length: 14
size: NA
V: TRBV7-2
D: NA
J: TRBJ2-5
CDR3: CASSYPAGRETQYF
DNA: TGTGCCAGCAGCTATCCAGCGGGTCGGGAGACCCAGTACTTC

length: 16
size: many
V: TRBV5-1
D: TRBD2
J: TRBJ2-1
CDR3: CASSLQSGSSYNEQFF
DNA: TGCGCCAGCAGCCTGCAGAGCGGGAGCTCCTACAATGAGCAGTTCTTC

length: 14
size: NA
V: TRBV29-1
D: NA
J: TRBJ2-5
CDR3: CSVEVGGVGETQYF
DNA: TGCAGCGTTGAAGTCGGTGGGGTAGGGGAGACCCAGTACTTC

length: 14
size: few
V: TRBV6-1
D: NA
J: TRBJ2-2
CDR3: CATWRGPNTGELFF
DNA: TGTGCCACCTGGCGGGGGCCTAACACCGGGGAGCTGTTTTTT

length: 15
size: few
V: TRBV7-9
D: TRBD2
J: TRBJ2-5
CDR3: CASSSGLDLRETQYF
DNA: TGTGCCAGCAGCTCCGGACTAGATTTAAGGGAGACCCAGTACTTC

length: 13
size: many
V: TRBV7-9
D: NA
J: TRBJ2-2
CDR3: CASSLVPTGELFF
DNA: TGTGCCAGCAGCTTAGTCCCCACCGGGGAGCTGTTTTTT

length: 17
size: NA
V: TRBV4-2
D: NA
J: TRBJ1-1
CDR3: CASSQQPGYSMNTEAFF
DNA: TGTGCCAGCAGCCAACAACCGGGATACTCAATGAACACTGAAGCTTTCTTT

length: 14
size: NA
V: TRBV18
D: TRBD1
J: TRBJ2-4
CDR3: CASSRTGDVNIQYF
DNA: TGTGCCAGCTCACGGACAGGGGATGTAAACATTCAGTACTTC

length: 12
size: NA
V: TRBV28
D: TRBD1
J: TRBJ1-2
CDR3: CASTDREGGYTF
DNA: TGTGCCAGCACCGACAGGGAAGGTGGCTACACCTTC

length: 14
size: many
V: TRBV12-3/TRBV12-4
D: NA
J: TRBJ2-7
CDR3: CASSLGASSYEQYF
DNA: TGTGCCAGCAGTTTGGGCGCGAGCTCCTACGAGCAGTACTTC

length: 14
size: few
V: TRBV4-1
D: NA
J: TRBJ1-5
CDR3: CASSQPYSNQPQHF
DNA: TGCGCCAGCAGCCAACCCTATAGCAATCAGCCCCAGCATTTT

length: 16
size: few
V: TRBV12-3/TRBV12-4
D: NA
J: TRBJ2-2
CDR3: CASSPRDRPDTGELFF
DNA: TGTGCCAGCAGTCCCCGGGACCGCCCCGACACCGGGGAGCTGTTTTTT

length: 11
size: many
V: TRBV12-3/TRBV12-4
D: NA
J: TRBJ2-1
CDR3: CASSLRGEQFF
DNA: TGTGCCAGCAGTTTAAGGGGTGAGCAGTTCTTC

length: 16
size: NA
V: TRBV5-1
D: NA
J: TRBJ2-3
CDR3: CASSATRGVSTDTQYF
DNA: TGCGCCAGCAGCGCTACCAGGGGGGTTAGCACAGATACGCAGTATTTT

length: 16
size: NA
V: TRBV20-1
D: NA
J: TRBJ2-1
CDR3: CSARGDSSRPKNEQFF
DNA: TGCAGTGCTCGGGGAGACAGCTCCCGCCCCAAGAATGAGCAGTTCTTC

length: 16
size: NA
V: TRBV12-3/TRBV12-4
D: NA
J: TRBJ2-3
CDR3: CASSPTGRGSTDTQYF
DNA: TGTGCCAGCAGCCCAACCGGCAGGGGCAGCACAGATACGCAGTATTTT

length: 15
size: NA
V: TRBV20-1
D: NA
J: TRBJ2-1
CDR3: CSARASGSAYNEQFF
DNA: TGCAGTGCTAGAGCCAGCGGCTCAGCCTACAATGAGCAGTTCTTC

length: 13
size: few
V: TRBV29-1
D: NA
J: TRBJ2-5
CDR3: CSVSRSGQETQYF
DNA: TGCAGCGTTAGTCGGAGCGGTCAAGAGACCCAGTACTTC

length: 16
size: NA
V: TRBV5-1
D: NA
J: TRBJ2-2
CDR3: CASSQGNSGGTGELFF
DNA: TGCGCCAGCAGCCAAGGAAACTCAGGCGGCACCGGGGAGCTGTTTTTT

length: 18
size: NA
V: TRBV11-1
D: TRBD2
J: TRBJ2-1
CDR3: CASSLALYSSGGGNEQFF
DNA: TGTGCCAGCAGCTTAGCGCTTTACTCTAGCGGGGGTGGCAATGAGCAGTTCTTC

length: 15
size: few
V: TRBV15
D: NA
J: TRBJ1-6
CDR3: CATSRYRAENSPLHF
DNA: TGTGCCACCAGCAGATATCGGGCCGAAAATTCACCCCTCCACTTT

length: 14
size: few
V: TRBV6-1
D: NA
J: TRBJ2-7
CDR3: CASERTPGPYEQYF
DNA: TGTGCCAGCGAGCGGACCCCTGGCCCCTACGAGCAGTACTTC

length: 15
size: NA
V: TRBV3-1
D: NA
J: TRBJ1-5
CDR3: CASSQAGQGNQPQHF
DNA: TGTGCCAGCAGCCAAGCTGGACAAGGAAATCAGCCCCAGCATTTT

length: 17
size: few
V: TRBV25-1
D: TRBD2
J: TRBJ2-1
CDR3: CASSPRKRGSSYNEQFF
DNA: TGTGCCAGCAGTCCGCGAAAGCGGGGGAGCTCCTACAATGAGCAGTTCTTC

length: 15
size: few
V: TRBV6-5
D: NA
J: TRBJ2-1
CDR3: CASSYSPGALYEQFF
DNA: TGTGCCAGCAGTTACTCACCGGGAGCACTATATGAGCAGTTCTTC

length: 14
size: NA
V: TRBV12-3/TRBV12-4
D: NA
J: TRBJ1-6
CDR3: CASNSQRANSPLHF
DNA: TGTGCCAGCAATTCACAGCGGGCAAATTCACCCCTCCACTTT

length: 14
size: NA
V: TRBV19
D: NA
J: TRBJ2-6
CDR3: CASTLVSGANVLTF
DNA: TGTGCCAGTACCCTCGTCTCTGGGGCCAACGTCCTGACTTTC

length: 15
size: NA
V: TRBV7-6
D: TRBD1
J: TRBJ1-3
CDR3: CASSRTGEVGNTIYF
DNA: TGTGCCAGCAGTCGAACAGGGGAAGTTGGAAACACCATATATTTT

length: 15
size: few
V: TRBV19
D: TRBD2
J: TRBJ2-3
CDR3: CASSGLAGVRDTQYF
DNA: TGTGCCAGTAGCGGACTAGCGGGAGTTAGAGATACGCAGTATTTT

length: 15
size: NA
V: TRBV7-8
D: NA
J: TRBJ2-2
CDR3: CASSSGRQETGELFF
DNA: TGTGCCAGCAGCTCGGGCAGACAGGAAACCGGGGAGCTGTTTTTT

length: 16
size: NA
V: TRBV7-8
D: NA
J: TRBJ2-1
CDR3: CASSLRTYALDNEQFF
DNA: TGTGCCAGCAGCCTCAGGACTTACGCTCTAGACAATGAGCAGTTCTTC

length: 15
size: NA
V: TRBV6-1
D: NA
J: TRBJ2-2
CDR3: CASSDRTVNTGELFF
DNA: TGTGCCAGCAGTGACAGGACCGTGAACACCGGGGAGCTGTTTTTT

length: 17
size: NA
V: TRBV5-6
D: NA
J: TRBJ2-4
CDR3: CASSLAAGVLAKNIQYF
DNA: TGTGCCAGCAGCTTGGCTGCAGGGGTGTTAGCCAAAAACATTCAGTACTTC

length: 17
size: few
V: TRBV4-2
D: TRBD2
J: TRBJ2-1
CDR3: CASSHRGTSGSLDEQFF
DNA: TGTGCCAGCAGCCACCGAGGGACTAGCGGGAGTTTGGATGAGCAGTTCTTC

length: 17
size: NA
V: TRBV20-1
D: TRBD1
J: TRBJ2-6
CDR3: CSASEQGLLSGANVLTF
DNA: TGCAGTGCTAGCGAACAGGGGCTCCTCTCTGGGGCCAACGTCCTGACTTTC

length: 15
size: once
V: TRBV3-1
D: NA
J: TRBJ2-7
CDR3: CASSQGYVTTYEQYF
DNA: TGTGCCAGCAGCCAAGGGTATGTGACCACCTACGAGCAGTACTTC

length: 14
size: NA
V: TRBV3-1
D: TRBD2
J: TRBJ2-1
CDR3: CASSPTSGPREQFF
DNA: TGTGCCAGCAGCCCCACTAGCGGGCCCCGAGAGCAGTTCTTC

length: 18
size: few
V: TRBV12-3/TRBV12-4
D: NA
J: TRBJ2-1
CDR3: CASTGGPTGKSSYNEQFF
DNA: TGTGCCAGCACCGGGGGCCCGACTGGCAAAAGCTCCTACAATGAGCAGTTCTTC

length: 13
size: few
V: TRBV14
D: NA
J: TRBJ2-1
CDR3: CASSSYFFNEQFF
DNA: TGTGCCAGCAGCTCATACTTTTTCAATGAGCAGTTCTTC

length: 13
size: once
V: TRBV12-3/TRBV12-4
D: TRBD1
J: TRBJ1-1
CDR3: CASSPDRVSEAFF
DNA: TGTGCCAGCAGCCCCGACAGGGTGTCTGAAGCTTTCTTT

length: 18
size: few
V: TRBV11-1
D: TRBD2
J: TRBJ2-7
CDR3: CASSPRLAGFRRSYEQYF
DNA: TGTGCCAGCAGCCCCCGACTAGCGGGTTTTAGAAGGTCCTACGAGCAGTACTTC

length: 14
size: few
V: TRBV29-1
D: NA
J: TRBJ2-6
CDR3: CSVLRLPGANVLTF
DNA: TGCAGCGTTCTTAGATTACCTGGGGCCAACGTCCTGACTTTC

length: 16
size: NA
V: TRBV20-1
D: NA
J: TRBJ2-4
CDR3: CSARDYTGTPNWIQYF
DNA: TGCAGTGCTAGAGATTATACCGGGACCCCTAACTGGATTCAGTACTTC

length: 14
size: few
V: TRBV5-1
D: NA
J: TRBJ2-7
CDR3: CASSLEWGLDEQYF
DNA: TGCGCCAGCAGCTTGGAGTGGGGGCTCGACGAGCAGTACTTC

length: 19
size: few
V: TRBV12-3/TRBV12-4
D: TRBD2
J: TRBJ2-1
CDR3: CASSLHDSGRAGKNNEQFF
DNA: TGTGCCAGCAGTTTACATGATAGCGGGAGGGCCGGGAAGAACAATGAGCAGTTCTTC

length: 14
size: few
V: TRBV11-3
D: TRBD2
J: TRBJ2-5
CDR3: CASSLWEGQETQYF
DNA: TGTGCCAGCAGCTTATGGGAGGGTCAAGAGACCCAGTACTTC

length: 16
size: few
V: TRBV11-2
D: TRBD2
J: TRBJ2-1
CDR3: CASRRLGGLASYEQFF
DNA: TGTGCCAGCAGGCGTTTAGGGGGACTAGCGAGTTATGAGCAGTTCTTC

length: 15
size: NA
V: TRBV28
D: NA
J: TRBJ1-3
CDR3: CASSLSSVSGNTIYF
DNA: TGTGCCAGCAGTTTAAGTTCAGTCTCTGGAAACACCATATATTTT

length: 15
size: few
V: TRBV3-1
D: TRBD1
J: TRBJ1-6
CDR3: CASSHRTGDNSPLHF
DNA: TGTGCCAGCAGCCACCGGACAGGGGATAATTCACCCCTCCACTTT

length: 14
size: NA
V: TRBV18
D: NA
J: TRBJ2-2
CDR3: CASSPSQRTGELFF
DNA: TGTGCCAGCTCACCAAGCCAGCGGACCGGGGAGCTGTTTTTT

length: 14
size: many
V: TRBV24-1
D: NA
J: TRBJ2-1
CDR3: CATSDLGQINEQFF
DNA: TGTGCCACCAGTGATTTGGGACAGATCAATGAGCAGTTCTTC